This T cell receptor beta chain was sequenced during a study of T cell clones after liver transplantation (dated by TCRdb to the late 2010s). In terms of the full investigation: ITN030ST, the source of the samples, was a randomized trial that attempted immunosuppression withdrawal within 2 years of liver transplantation. Donor-reactive T cell clones were identified by TCRbeta sequencing after a pre-transplant mixed lymphocyte reaction and then tracked in post-transplant blood. As an antigen-independent comparator for donor-reactive sequences, third party-reactive TCRbeta sequences were also identified from pre-transplant MLRs. Of the eight recipients, three were HCV-positive, while the remaining recipients had been transplanted for non-autoimmune, non-viral indications. Until randomization at 12-24 months post-transplant, subjects were given standard immunosuppression, with no induction therapy. To count as tolerant, a recipient had to stay completely off immunosuppression for at least one year without liver enzymes climbing beyond twice the upper limit of normal. Blood samples were taken pre-transplant, pre-randomization before withdrawal, and post-randomization after full withdrawal or failed withdrawal. Of the 8 liver transplant recipients making up the studied cohort, 3 were classified as tolerant and 5 as non-tolerant.

Trimming costs V 1 base and J 4 bases, and their ends lie 8 bases apart. CDR1 and CDR2 were assigned from the germline V gene as SNHLY and FYNNEI. The CDR3 measures 13 amino acids from cysteine to phenylalanine. The kept DNA is CDR3 alone, 39 bases in frame from the first base. On this clone itself: Its specific antigen is unknown. No clone much larger than this one lies a single base away; base qualities are absent.

Using immunoSEQ, frozen genomic DNA was subjected to high-throughput TCRbeta CDR3 sequencing, a process that included PCR amplification, mapping, bias correction and internal controls. In the authors' own workflow: Productive rearrangements were kept, and unique TCRbeta sequences were defined by CDR3 nucleotide sequence plus V and J gene. A sequence counted as donor-reactive only if the sequence showed at least 5-fold expansion in CFSE-low cells compared with unstimulated pre-transplant cells and had a frequency of at least 0.01%. Minimum frequency thresholds were set for each subject on the basis of the unstimulated sample with the lowest template count, so that a detection power of at least 90% was ensured. Jensen-Shannon divergence between the top 1000 TCRbeta sequences post- versus pre-transplant served as the measure of repertoire turnover. Changes in detection of donor-reactive sequences were assessed with two-sided Fisher's exact tests. As stored in TCRdb, this immuneACCESS dataset retains in-frame rearrangements with V and J assigned. A fraction of the clones does not appear; measured against another copy, unresolved V genes explain less than half of the discrepancy, and the remainder lacks a known reason. V and J calls plus clone size are reproduced from that table; the DNA served to infer D and trimming. This sample is represented by under 15,000 clones; roughly 80% of them were singletons. The ten largest account for 30% to 40% of the sample.

On the study overall, not on this receptor specifically: Circulating donor-reactive CD4 TCRbeta sequences fell significantly post-transplant in 5 of 8 subjects, irrespective of tolerance or HCV status. Conclusions were preliminary, limited by small, heterogeneous patient numbers and non-standardized post-transplant time points. Donor-reactive sequences declined more than third party-reactive ones, suggesting partial antigen-specific deletion unrelated to withdrawal success. After accounting for repertoire turnover, donor-reactive detection was significantly reduced in 7 of 8 subjects for CD4 and 8 of 8 for CD8. Low numbers of available donor cells limited the measurable donor-reactive repertoire in two subjects. Since no allograft tissue specimens were available, donor-reactive T cells may have migrated into the graft instead of being deleted.

Unstimulated PBMCs, after thawing, were stained for CD3, CD4 and CD8 and then FACS-sorted into CD3+CD4+ and CD3+CD8+ populations. All 8 studied subjects were randomized to immunosuppression withdrawal. The Qiagen DNeasy Blood and Tissue Kit was used to isolate genomic DNA. The rearranged chain carries TRBV2 and TRBJ2-7; the D gene cannot be resolved reliably. The specimen comprised CD8+ T cells from blood, sampled at the 22-month timepoint. The source is a human patient who received a liver transplant. Some T cells may have been brought in with the graft after a transplant. The CDR3 has the sequence CASSEEGRYEQYF. The DNA sequence follows: TGTGCCAGCAGTGAAGAGGGAAGATACGAGCAGTACTTC.